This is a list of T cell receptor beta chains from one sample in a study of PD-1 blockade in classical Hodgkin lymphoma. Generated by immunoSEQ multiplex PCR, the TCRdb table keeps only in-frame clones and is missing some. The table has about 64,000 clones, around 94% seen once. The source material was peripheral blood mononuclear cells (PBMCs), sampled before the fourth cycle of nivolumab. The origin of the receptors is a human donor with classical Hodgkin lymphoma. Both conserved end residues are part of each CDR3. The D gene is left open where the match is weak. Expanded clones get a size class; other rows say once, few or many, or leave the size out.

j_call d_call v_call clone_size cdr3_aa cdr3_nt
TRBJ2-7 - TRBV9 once CASSVRGRAYEQYF TGTGCCAGCAGCGTAAGGGGTCGCGCCTACGAGCAGTACTTC
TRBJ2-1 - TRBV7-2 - CATSTTADEQFF TGTGCCACCTCTACGACTGCAGATGAGCAGTTCTTC
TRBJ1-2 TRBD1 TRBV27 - CASNSGQGSLSGYTF TGTGCCAGCAACTCGGGACAGGGTAGCTTGAGCGGCTACACCTTC
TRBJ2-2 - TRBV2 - CASSEPPGELFF TGTGCCAGCAGTGAGCCCCCCGGGGAGCTGTTTTTT
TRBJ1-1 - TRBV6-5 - CASSYSKGAEAFF TGTGCCAGCAGTTACTCGAAGGGTGCTGAAGCTTTCTTT
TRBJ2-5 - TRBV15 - CATSRAPGYQETQYF TGTGCCACCAGCAGAGCACCAGGGTACCAAGAGACCCAGTACTTC
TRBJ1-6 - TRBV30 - CAWNSVRVASPLHF TGTGCCTGGAATTCTGTCAGGGTTGCTTCACCCCTCCACTTT
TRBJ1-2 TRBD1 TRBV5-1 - CASSEPGQIYGYTF TGCGCCAGCAGCGAACCGGGACAGATTTATGGCTACACCTTC
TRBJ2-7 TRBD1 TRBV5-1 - CASSSPTGGHSYEQYF TGCGCCAGCAGCTCCCCGACAGGGGGACACTCCTACGAGCAGTACTTC
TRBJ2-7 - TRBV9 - CASSSTGSYEQYF TGTGCCAGCAGCTCTACAGGGTCCTACGAGCAGTACTTC
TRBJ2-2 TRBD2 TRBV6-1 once CASSELAGDTGELFF TGTGCCAGCAGTGAGCTAGCGGGAGACACCGGGGAGCTGTTTTTT
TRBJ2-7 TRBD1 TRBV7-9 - CASSVTGGGYEQYF TGTGCCAGCAGCGTCACAGGGGGAGGCTACGAGCAGTACTTC
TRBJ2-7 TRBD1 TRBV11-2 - CASSLDRDDYEQYF TGTGCCAGCAGCCTTGACAGGGACGACTACGAGCAGTACTTC
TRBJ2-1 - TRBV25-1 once CASRLGGGQFF TGTGCCAGCAGACTAGGAGGTGGACAGTTCTTC
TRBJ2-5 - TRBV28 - CASSIRANQETQYF TGTGCCAGCAGCATCAGGGCGAACCAAGAGACCCAGTACTTC
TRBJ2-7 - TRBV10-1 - CASSEAGRDEQYF TGCGCCAGCTCGGAAGCAGGGCGGGACGAGCAGTACTTC
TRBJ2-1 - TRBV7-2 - CASSLDPHGNEQFF TGTGCCAGCAGCTTAGACCCTCATGGGAATGAGCAGTTCTTC
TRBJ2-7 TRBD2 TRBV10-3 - CAISELRGKSGRVYEQYF TGTGCCATCAGTGAGTTAAGGGGTAAAAGCGGGAGGGTATACGAGCAGTACTTC
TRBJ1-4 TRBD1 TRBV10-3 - CATGQVGEKLFF TGTGCCACAGGACAGGTCGGCGAAAAACTGTTTTTT
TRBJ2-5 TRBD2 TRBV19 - CASSILSGSRGETQYF TGTGCCAGTAGTATTCTGAGCGGGAGCCGGGGGGAGACCCAGTACTTC
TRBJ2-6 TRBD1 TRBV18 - CASSPRTGGGDGANVLTF TGTGCCAGCTCACCGCGGACAGGGGGCGGAGATGGGGCCAACGTCCTGACTTTC
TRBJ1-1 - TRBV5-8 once CASSLAPQGREAFF TGTGCCAGCAGCTTGGCACCGCAGGGGCGTGAAGCTTTCTTT
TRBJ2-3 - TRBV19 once CASSISSLITDTQYF TGTGCCAGTAGTATAAGTTCCCTGATCACAGATACGCAGTATTTT
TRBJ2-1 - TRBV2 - CASSVRGIDEQFF TGTGCCAGCAGTGTAAGGGGTATCGATGAGCAGTTCTTC
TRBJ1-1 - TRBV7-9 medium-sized CASSLDTTEAFF TGTGCCAGCAGCTTAGATACGACTGAAGCTTTCTTT
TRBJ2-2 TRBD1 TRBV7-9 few CASSPRDRGRITGELFF TGTGCCAGCAGCCCTAGGGACAGGGGGCGCATCACCGGGGAGCTGTTTTTT
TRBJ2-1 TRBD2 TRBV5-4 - CASSLGGRGYNEQFF TGTGCCAGCAGCTTGGGCGGGAGAGGGTACAATGAGCAGTTCTTC
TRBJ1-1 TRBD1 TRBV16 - CASSYPGQGAIAFF TGTGCCAGCAGCTACCCGGGACAGGGGGCAATTGCTTTCTTT
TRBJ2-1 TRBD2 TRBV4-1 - CASSQKGLAGGYNEQFF TGCGCCAGCAGCCAGAAAGGGCTGGCGGGGGGTTACAATGAGCAGTTCTTC
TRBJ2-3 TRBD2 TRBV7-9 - CASSSLTGGPYTQYF TGTGCCAGCAGCTCCCTTACGGGAGGGCCTTATACGCAGTATTTT
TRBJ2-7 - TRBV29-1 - CSVAGFDEQYF TGCAGCGTTGCGGGTTTCGACGAGCAGTACTTC
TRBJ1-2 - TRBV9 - CASSVIDSPDYGYTF TGTGCCAGCAGCGTGATTGACAGTCCCGACTATGGCTACACCTTC
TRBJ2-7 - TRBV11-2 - CASSLILGYEQYF TGTGCCAGCAGCTTAATTTTAGGATACGAGCAGTACTTC
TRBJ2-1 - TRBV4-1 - CASSQEGGNEQFF TGCGCCAGCAGCCAAGAGGGGGGCAATGAGCAGTTCTTC
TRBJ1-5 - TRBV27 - CASSPVPLYTREYSNQPQHF TGTGCCAGCAGTCCCGTTCCCTTGTATACGAGAGAGTATAGCAATCAGCCCCAGCATTTT
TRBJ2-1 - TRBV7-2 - CASSLNSLGAYNEQFF TGTGCCAGCAGCTTAAATAGTCTAGGTGCCTACAATGAGCAGTTCTTC
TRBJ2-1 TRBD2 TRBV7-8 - CASSLRGAGGGEQFF TGTGCCAGCAGCTTACGTGGAGCGGGAGGGGGTGAGCAGTTCTTC
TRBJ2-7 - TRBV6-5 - CASSYSIDGYEQYF TGTGCCAGCAGTTACTCGATTGATGGCTACGAGCAGTACTTC
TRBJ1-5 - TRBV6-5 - CASSWRQNNQPQHF TGTGCCAGCAGTTGGCGACAGAACAATCAGCCCCAGCATTTT
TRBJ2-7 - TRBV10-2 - CASGTRAFSSSEQYF TGCGCCAGCGGGACCCGGGCCTTCTCATCCTCCGAGCAGTACTTC
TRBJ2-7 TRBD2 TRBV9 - CASSVAGGQGEQYF TGTGCCAGCAGCGTAGCGGGAGGACAAGGCGAGCAGTACTTC
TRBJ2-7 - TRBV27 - CASSPQSSYEQYF TGTGCCAGCAGTCCCCAGAGCTCCTACGAGCAGTACTTC
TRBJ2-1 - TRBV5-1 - CASSSTVFNEQFF TGCGCCAGCAGCTCGACAGTTTTCAATGAGCAGTTCTTC
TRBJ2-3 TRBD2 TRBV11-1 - CASSPLAGGTDTQYF TGTGCCAGCAGCCCATTAGCGGGAGGCACAGATACGCAGTATTTT
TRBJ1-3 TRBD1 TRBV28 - CASSLTGTGFSGNTIYF TGTGCCAGCAGTTTGACCGGGACAGGTTTCTCTGGAAACACCATATATTTT
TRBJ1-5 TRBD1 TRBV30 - CAWSVRDRDSSNQPQHF TGTGCCTGGAGTGTACGTGACAGGGATAGTAGCAATCAGCCCCAGCATTTT
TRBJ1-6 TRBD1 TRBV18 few CASSVDRRNSPLHF TGTGCCAGCTCAGTGGACAGGAGGAATTCACCCCTCCACTTT
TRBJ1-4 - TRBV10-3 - CAIRDSNEKLFF TGTGCCATCAGGGACAGTAATGAAAAACTGTTTTTT
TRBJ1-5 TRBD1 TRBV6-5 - CASSSVTRDREQPQHF TGTGCCAGCAGTTCCGTGACCCGGGACAGGGAACAGCCCCAGCATTTT
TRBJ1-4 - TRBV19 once CASRPRDGSNEKLFF TGTGCCAGTAGGCCCCGGGACGGAAGTAATGAAAAACTGTTTTTT
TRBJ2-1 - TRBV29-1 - CSVESPEQFF TGCAGCGTTGAGAGCCCTGAGCAGTTCTTC
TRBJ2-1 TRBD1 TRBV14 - CASSLLTGGLYNEQFF TGTGCCAGCAGCCTACTGACAGGGGGCCTCTACAATGAGCAGTTCTTC
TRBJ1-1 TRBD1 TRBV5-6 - CASSRGQLNTEAFF TGTGCCAGCAGCCGGGGACAGCTGAACACTGAAGCTTTCTTT
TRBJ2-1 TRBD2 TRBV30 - CAWSVLAGVGDEQFF TGTGCCTGGAGTGTACTAGCGGGAGTTGGAGATGAGCAGTTCTTC
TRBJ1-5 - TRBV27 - CASSSDLNQPQHF TGTGCCAGCAGCTCTGATCTAAATCAGCCCCAGCATTTT
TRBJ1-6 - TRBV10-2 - CASSRQDNPHSPLHF TGCGCCAGCAGTCGACAGGATAACCCCCATTCACCCCTCCACTTT
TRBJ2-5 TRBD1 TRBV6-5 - CASRSDRLGQETQYF TGTGCCAGCCGATCGGACAGGCTGGGACAAGAGACCCAGTACTTC
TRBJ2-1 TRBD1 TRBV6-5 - CASSYSKGATMQFF TGTGCCAGCAGTTACTCGAAGGGGGCGACGATGCAGTTCTTC
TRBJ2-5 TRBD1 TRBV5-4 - CASSLVGQVETQYF TGTGCCAGCAGCTTGGTTGGACAGGTAGAGACCCAGTACTTC
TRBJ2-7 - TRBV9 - CASSVTPGREQYF TGTGCCAGCAGCGTCACCCCGGGACGAGAGCAGTACTTC